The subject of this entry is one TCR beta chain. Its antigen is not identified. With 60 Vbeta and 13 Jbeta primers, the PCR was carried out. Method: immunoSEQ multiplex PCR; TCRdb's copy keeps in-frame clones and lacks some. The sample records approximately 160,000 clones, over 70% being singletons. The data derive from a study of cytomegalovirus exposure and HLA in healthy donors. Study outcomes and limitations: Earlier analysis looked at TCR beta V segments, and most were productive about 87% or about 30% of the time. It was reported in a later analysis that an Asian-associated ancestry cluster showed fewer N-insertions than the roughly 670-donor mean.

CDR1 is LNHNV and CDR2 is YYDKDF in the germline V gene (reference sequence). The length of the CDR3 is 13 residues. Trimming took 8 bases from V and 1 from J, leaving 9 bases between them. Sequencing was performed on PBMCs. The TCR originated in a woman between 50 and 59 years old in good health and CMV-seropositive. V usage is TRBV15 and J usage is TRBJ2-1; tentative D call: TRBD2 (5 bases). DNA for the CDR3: TGTGCCACCCGGGGAAAATCCTACAATGAGCAGTTCTTC. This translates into CATRGKSYNEQFF.